This TCR beta chain was retrieved from a study of T cell changes during pregnancy in multiple sclerosis. The V gene lost 4 bases and the J gene lost 1 base, with 10 bases spanning the gap. Per germline, CDR1 SNHLY and CDR2 FYNNEI. This CDR3 is 15 amino acids long. Clones were sequenced by immunoSEQ multiplex PCR, and TCRdb holds only the in-frame ones, with some missing. The repertoire has some 23,000 clones, about 88% of them found once; the top ten carry more than 0.95%. The TCR was taken from a female donor in good health, enrolled as a control in a pregnancy study. The chain has TRBV2 and TRBJ1-4; D call uncertain. Sequencing used CD4+ T cells from peripheral blood mononuclear cells, obtained in the first trimester of pregnancy. The CDR3 bases are TGTGCCAGCAGTGCTCTGACGGGAACTAATGAAAAACTGTTTTTT. It codes for CASSALTGTNEKLFF.